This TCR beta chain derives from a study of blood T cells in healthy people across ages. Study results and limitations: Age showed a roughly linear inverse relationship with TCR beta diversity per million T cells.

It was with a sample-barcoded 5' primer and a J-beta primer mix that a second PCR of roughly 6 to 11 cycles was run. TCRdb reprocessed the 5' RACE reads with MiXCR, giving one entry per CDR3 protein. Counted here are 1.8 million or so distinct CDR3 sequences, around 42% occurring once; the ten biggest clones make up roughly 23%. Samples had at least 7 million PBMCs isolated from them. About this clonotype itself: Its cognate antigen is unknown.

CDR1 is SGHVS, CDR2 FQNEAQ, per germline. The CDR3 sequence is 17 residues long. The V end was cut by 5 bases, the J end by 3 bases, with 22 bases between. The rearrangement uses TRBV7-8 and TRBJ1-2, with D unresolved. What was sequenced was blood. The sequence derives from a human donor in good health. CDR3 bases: TGTGCCAGCAGCCGACCCAAGCAGCACCAATCCTACTATGGCTACACCTTC. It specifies CASSRPKQHQSYYGYTF.